Below are 28 T cell receptor beta chains sequenced from a single sample in a study of cytomegalovirus exposure and HLA in healthy donors. The PCR had 60 Vbeta and 13 Jbeta primers. Profiling relied on immunoSEQ multiplex PCR, and the TCRdb table lists in-frame clones only, not all of them. This sample carries about 170,000 clones, around 72% of them seen once, and the ten largest clones take over 3%. The sequencing input was PBMCs. The receptors originated from a woman in her forties or fifties in good health and CMV-seropositive.

In its sample, this clone was seen a few times. The chain combines TRBV5-1 with TRBJ2-7; 7 nucleotides line up with TRBD2. After removal of 4 bases from V and 2 bases from J, the junction contained 9 bases not matched to a gene. This CDR3 is 15 amino acids long. Germline-derived CDR1 and CDR2 are SGHRS and YFSETQ. Here the CDR3 reads CASSPAAGAPYEQYF. DNA of the CDR3: TGCGCCAGCAGCCCGGCGGCGGGAGCCCCCTACGAGCAGTACTTC.

The V and J genes are TRBV7-6 and TRBJ2-5; TRBD2 agrees at 12 bases. The CDR3 totals 17 residues. CDR1 and CDR2 (germline): SGHVS, FNYEAQ. Trimming removed 1 base from V and 4 bases from J; junction bases left unmatched: 7. CDR3 nucleotides: TGTGCCAGCAGCTTAGGGCTAGCGGGAGGGCAGGGAGAGACCCAGTACTTC. Translating it yields CASSLGLAGGQGETQYF.

This rearrangement joins TRBV27 to TRBJ2-7; TRBD1 agrees at 7 bases. This CDR3 has 13 residues. The trim removed 9 bases at V and 4 bases at J, leaving 9 bases unmatched. The germline V gene has CDR1 MNHEY and CDR2 SMNVEV (reference sequence). CDR3 in amino acids: CASSSRDRYEQYF. The CDR3 DNA reads TGTGCCAGTTCATCCCGGGACAGATACGAGCAGTACTTC.

The chain's CDR3 is CASSSGRTGQDTEAFF. The CDR3 DNA sequence: TGTGCCAGCAGTTCAGGGAGGACCGGGCAGGACACTGAAGCTTTCTTT. V gene TRBV6-5 combines with J gene TRBJ1-1; D perhaps matches TRBD1 (5 bases). The CDR3 is made up of 16 amino acids. Germline values: CDR1 MNHEY, CDR2 SVGAGI. Trimming took off 4 bases at V and 3 bases at J, with 18 bases between the two ends.

This clone was observed once. V is TRBV5-1 and J is TRBJ1-1, with 8 bases that match TRBD1. The CDR3 contains 14 residues. Germline V CDR1 and CDR2: SGHRS, YFSETQ. With 7 bases clipped from V and 2 bases from J, the junction kept 7 bases outside the gene matches. CDR3: CASDSTGVNTEAFF. The CDR3 region has the DNA TGCGCCAGCGATTCGACAGGGGTTAACACTGAAGCTTTCTTT.

The chain has TRBV9 and TRBJ1-2; TRBD1 is a possible D gene (5 bases). The V gene's germline CDR1 is SGDLS and CDR2 YYNGEE. The CDR3 is 14 amino acids. V lost 0 bases and J 0 bases, leaving 6 bases between the germline ends. This chain's CDR3 is CASSVAGTNYGYTF. The CDR3 DNA is TGTGCCAGCAGCGTAGCAGGGACTAACTATGGCTACACCTTC.

This clone was detected a few times. V gene TRBV2 combines with J gene TRBJ2-4, with D possibly TRBD1 on 6 matching bases. The CDR3 sequence is 16 residues long. The germline CDR1 and CDR2 sequences are SNHLY and FYNNEI. V lost 6 bases and J lost 1, with 16 bases in between. CDR3 nucleotides: TGTGCCAGCAGACCTTCAGGGGAGAGGGCCAAAAACATTCAGTACTTC. Protein sequence: CASRPSGERAKNIQYF.

The genes are TRBV7-3 and TRBJ1-1; D gene unclear. V was pared by 6 bases and J by 0 bases, with 17 bases between. CDR3 length: 16 amino acids. Germline V CDR1 and CDR2: SGHTA, FQGTGA. As DNA, the CDR3 is TGTGCCAGCAGGCGAAGCCCGGGGTACATGAACACTGAAGCTTTCTTT. Amino acids: CASRRSPGYMNTEAFF.

The chain is built from TRBV19 and TRBJ2-3; 12 bases map to TRBD2. Germline V gene sequence: CDR1 LNHDA, CDR2 SQIVND (reference sequence). The CDR3 is made up of 17 amino acids. V trimming: 2 bases; J trimming: 1 base; junction bases outside the gene matches: 4. The CDR3 coding sequence is TGTGCCAGTAGTATATCCCGACTAGCGGGAGGCACAGATACGCAGTATTTT. Protein: CASSISRLAGGTDTQYF.

The rearrangement uses TRBV7-2 and TRBJ2-7, with 7 bases lining up with TRBD1. CDR3 length equals 15 residues. V lost 4 bases to trimming and J lost 2 bases; unmatched junction nucleotides: 8. Germline CDR1 and CDR2: SGHTA and FQGNSA. CDR3 in DNA: TGTGCCAGCAGCTCCACGACAGGGAGCGCCTACGAGCAGTACTTC. This encodes CASSSTTGSAYEQYF.

The J gene is TRBJ2-1, the V gene TRBV28; TRBD2 aligns across 8 bases. Germline lookup yields CDR1 MDHEN and CDR2 SYDVKM. Losses at the gene ends were 11 bases for V and 8 bases for J; bases not matched to a gene: 11. The CDR3 loop spans 13 amino acids. The CDR3 sequence: CALEASGRHEQFF. CDR3 nucleotides: TGTGCCTTGGAGGCTAGCGGGCGACATGAGCAGTTCTTC.

The gene calls are TRBV7-2 and TRBJ2-3; TRBD1 matches at 8 bases. Per the germline V gene, CDR1 is SGHTA and CDR2 is FQGNSA. V shed 6 bases, J shed 2 bases, and the junction held 7 bases outside the gene matches. CDR3 length: 15 amino acids. CDR3 coding DNA: TGTGCCAGCAGGGGGGACAGGTTTCTCACAGATACGCAGTATTTT. Translating it yields CASRGDRFLTDTQYF.

This clone was detected only once. This sequence joins TRBV15 and TRBJ2-5; TRBD1 agrees at 7 bases. This CDR3 region has 16 residues. Germline V lookup: CDR1 LNHNV, CDR2 YYDKDF (reference sequence). V shed 3 bases, J shed 4 bases, and the junction held 11 bases outside the gene matches. CDR3 DNA sequence: TGTGCCACCAGCAGGGCACGACAGGGAAGCACAGAGACCCAGTACTTC. This translates into CATSRARQGSTETQYF.

The rearrangement uses TRBV20-1 and TRBJ1-1; D is unresolved. The CDR3 runs 10 residues. Germline CDR1 is DFQATT and CDR2 is SNEGSKA (reference sequence). V lost 6 bases, J lost 4 bases, and 6 bases lay in between. DNA for the CDR3: TGCAGTGCCGAGAGCACTGAAGCTTTCTTT. Translation: CSAESTEAFF.

The chain carries TRBV5-4 and TRBJ2-5; 9 bases fit TRBD1. The J call is doubtful: the DNA matches TRBJ2-7 better. The V gene's germline CDR1 is SGHNT and CDR2 YYREEE (reference sequence). The CDR3 contains 14 residues. The CDR3 DNA is TGTGCCAGCAGTCTAGACGGGACAGGGCGCGAGCAGTACTTC. Translation gives CASSLDGTGREQYF.

Worth noting for this clone: The identical CDR3 is also encoded by other nucleotide sequences in the sample. The chain has TRBV20-1 and TRBJ2-5; perhaps TRBD1 as D (5 bases). Between the trimmed V and J ends, which lost 6 bases and 2 bases, there was a span of 7 bases. This CDR3 spans 11 amino acids. CDR1 and CDR2 from the germline V gene are DFQATT and SNEGSKA (reference sequence). The CDR3 region is CSAGQQETQYF. CDR3 nucleotide sequence: TGCAGTGCAGGACAACAAGAGACCCAGTACTTC.

The genes are TRBV19 and TRBJ2-1; 10 positions agree with TRBD2. The CDR3 has 15 amino acids. V was pared by 1 base and J by 7 bases, with 4 bases of the junction left unmatched. Germline-derived CDR1 and CDR2 are LNHDA and SQIVND (reference sequence). The CDR3 region is CASSIASGSENEQFF. The CDR3 nucleotides read TGTGCCAGTAGTATAGCTAGCGGGAGTGAGAATGAGCAGTTCTTC. The full variable domain, its missing parts supplied by reference TRBV19 and TRBJ2-1, is DGGITQSPKYLFRKEGQNVTLSCEQNLNHDAMYWYRQDPGQGLRLIYYSQIVNDFQKGDIAEGYSVSREKKESFPLTVTSAQKNPTAFYLCASSIASGSENEQFFGPGTRLTVL.

V and J are TRBV27 and TRBJ2-7; weak D call: TRBD1 (5 bases). This CDR3 contains 10 residues. Germline CDR1 reads MNHEY; CDR2 reads SMNVEV (reference sequence). V gave up 8 bases and J gave up 4 bases, with 6 bases separating them. CDR3 sequence reads: CASGAYEQYF. The CDR3 region has the DNA TGTGCCAGCGGGGCTTACGAGCAGTACTTC.

Here the CDR3 reads CASSLMGESEAFF. The CDR3 nucleotides read TGTGCCAGCAGCTTGATGGGCGAGTCTGAAGCTTTCTTT. The gene calls are TRBV7-9 and TRBJ1-1; no reliable D call. Trimming cost V 3 bases and J 6 bases, with 11 bases left between them. Germline-derived CDR1 and CDR2 are SEHNR and FQNEAQ (reference sequence). The CDR3 spans 13 residues.

The gene calls are TRBV7-2 and TRBJ2-5, with D unclear. This CDR3 has 11 amino acids. Trimming removed 3 bases from V and 5 bases from J, with 4 bases in between. CDR1 is SGHTA and CDR2 is FQGNSA in the germline V gene. CDR3 amino acids: CASSFIETQYF. In DNA, the CDR3 is TGTGCCAGCAGCTTTATCGAGACCCAGTACTTC.

In this sample, this clone turned up a few times. This chain joins TRBV7-6 and TRBJ2-4; possibly TRBD2 for D (5 bases). Trimming pared 2 bases from V and 8 bases from J, leaving 10 bases between. Germline V CDR1 and CDR2: SGHVS, FNYEAQ. The CDR3 runs to 13 residues. The DNA for the CDR3 is TGTGCCAGCAGCTTAAAGCTCGGGGACATTCAGTACTTC. Translated, it gives CASSLKLGDIQYF.

The V call is TRBV4-3, the J call TRBJ2-7; possibly TRBD2 for D (5 bases). The CDR3 totals 17 residues. Germline V gene data show CDR1 as LGHNA and CDR2 as YSLEER. The V and J ends lost 0 bases and 0 bases respectively, with 15 bases between them. DNA for the CDR3: TGCGCCAGCAGCCAAGAGGAGGATTGGCTGAGCTCCTACGAGCAGTACTTC. This translates into CASSQEEDWLSSYEQYF.

This chain uses TRBV11-2 with TRBJ2-5; TRBD1 might be the D (5 bases). The germline gives CDR1 SGHAT, CDR2 FQNNGV. This CDR3 is 14 amino acids long. Trimming stripped 1 base from V and 3 bases from J, with 9 bases between. The DNA of the CDR3 is TGTGCCAGCAGCTTAGGACAGATAGAAGAGACCCAGTACTTC. It specifies CASSLGQIEETQYF.

V and J are TRBV29-1 and TRBJ1-3; weak D call: TRBD1 (6 bases). The CDR3 spans 14 residues. The germline V gene has CDR1 SQVTM and CDR2 ANQGSEA. Trimming cost V 7 bases and J 0 bases, with 13 bases left between them. In nucleotides, the CDR3 is TGCAGCGGAGCCGACAGGAGCTCTGGAAACACCATATATTTT. Translation: CSGADRSSGNTIYF.

This chain uses TRBV29-1 with TRBJ1-1; D uncertain. The CDR3 length is 10 residues. Trimming took off 7 bases at V and 9 bases at J, with 12 bases between the two ends. Germline lookup yields CDR1 SQVTM and CDR2 ANQGSEA. CDR3 in DNA: TGCAGCGCCGGGTTGGAGAAAGCTTTCTTT. Its protein product is CSAGLEKAFF. The full variable domain, its missing parts supplied by reference TRBV29-1 and TRBJ1-1, is SAVISQKPSRDICQRGTSLTIQCQVDSQVTMMFWYRQQPGQSLTLIATANQGSEATYESGFVIDKFPISRPNLTFSTLTVSNMSPEDSSIYLCSAGLEKAFFGQGTRLTVV.

The chain recombines TRBV18 with TRBJ1-5; D is perhaps TRBD1 (6 bases). Trimming removed 2 bases at V and 4 bases at J, with 9 bases between. This CDR3 region has 14 residues. Germline-derived CDR1 and CDR2 are KGHSH and LQKENI. CDR3: CASSPGQKNQPQHF. In DNA form, the CDR3 reads TGTGCCAGCTCACCAGGACAGAAGAATCAGCCCCAGCATTTT.

The V call is TRBV7-3, the J call TRBJ1-2; 9 nucleotides match TRBD1. Trimming removed 3 bases from V and 10 bases from J; junction bases left unmatched: 6. CDR1 and CDR2 (germline): SGHTA, FQGTGA. The CDR3 has 13 residues. This CDR3 is CASSFRDRAAYTF. The CDR3 DNA is TGTGCCAGCAGCTTCCGGGACAGGGCTGCCTACACCTTC.

In this sample, this clone turned up once. The CDR3 sequence: CASSFGQIYEQYF. The CDR3 DNA follows: TGTGCCAGCAGTTTTGGACAGATCTACGAGCAGTACTTC. The genes are TRBV6-6 and TRBJ2-7; possible D gene TRBD1, 6 bases. Germline V gene sequence: CDR1 MNHNY, CDR2 SVGAGI (reference sequence). The CDR3 has 13 amino acids. The V gene lost 4 bases and the J gene lost 3 bases, with 10 bases spanning the gap.